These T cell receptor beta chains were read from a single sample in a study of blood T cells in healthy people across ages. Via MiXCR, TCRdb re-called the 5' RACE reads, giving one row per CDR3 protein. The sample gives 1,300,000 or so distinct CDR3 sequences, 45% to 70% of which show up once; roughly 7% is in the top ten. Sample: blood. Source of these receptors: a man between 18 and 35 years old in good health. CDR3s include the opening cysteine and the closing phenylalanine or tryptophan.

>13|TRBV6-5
CASKVQGGNIQYF
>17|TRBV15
CATSREPGTSAYNEQFF
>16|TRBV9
CASSVGPSGRTDTQYF
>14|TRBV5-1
CASSGGLGNTEAFF
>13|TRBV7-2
CASSLAGVRGQYF
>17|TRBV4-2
CASSQVRSGMNTDTQYF
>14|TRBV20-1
CSVSLVGDDKTQYF
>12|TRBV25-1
CASSDTSYEQYF
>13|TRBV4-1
CASSQVGGREQFF
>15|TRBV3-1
CASSQRPGTAYEQYF
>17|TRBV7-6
CASSLGRVRDRGYEQYF
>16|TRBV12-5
CASGTLGTSRPHEQYF
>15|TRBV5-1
CASSLTAGVRDEQYF
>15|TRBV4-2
CASSQERGGLYEQYF
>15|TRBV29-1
CSVDLPSPSGGEQYF
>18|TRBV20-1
CSARSRGYWGYDDTEAFF
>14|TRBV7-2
CASSKYVGNTEAFF
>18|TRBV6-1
CASRMTRYRQGPNYGYTF
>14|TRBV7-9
CASSWPLMNTEAFF
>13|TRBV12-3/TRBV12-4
CASTFGTAYGYTF
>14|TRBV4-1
CASSQDAYRGGYTF
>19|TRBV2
CASSALPGQAGGTNYGYTF
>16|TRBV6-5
CASSYQGQGRVDTQYF
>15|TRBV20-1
CSAGDAAGGTDTQYF
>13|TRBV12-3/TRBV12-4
CASSLPLGGTYTF
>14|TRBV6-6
CASSRQLTNEKLFF
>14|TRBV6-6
CASSLRAGGGEQFF
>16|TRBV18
CASSLFLQGSTDTQYF
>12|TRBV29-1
CSVVPFNNEQYF
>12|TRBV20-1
CRATTSSNEQFF
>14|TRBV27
CASSSLVGRREQFF
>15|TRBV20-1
CSARDPGQGIYEQYF
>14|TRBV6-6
CASRTDRDGYEQYF
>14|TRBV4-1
CASSQSEGGYGYTF
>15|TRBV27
CASSLPRTGVGTQYF
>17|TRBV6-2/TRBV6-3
CASPANSPPCQNQPQHF
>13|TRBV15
CATRPAGRNEQFF